These 19 T cell receptor beta chains originate from one sample sequenced in a study of persistence of HIV-infected CD4 T cells. The stimulus was an HIV-1 Gag 15-mer peptide pool, about 1 ug/peptide/mL. Responding CD4+ T cells were sorted by upregulation of both CD40 ligand and CD69. These TCRs' antigens remain unknown. Sequencing used immunoSEQ version 4 in survey mode. Measured with immunoSEQ multiplex PCR; TCRdb has only the in-frame clones, and not every one. The data show about 30,000 clones, with roughly three quarters seen just once and about 1.5% held by the top ten. Material: CD4+ T cells sorted from PBMCs after roughly 20-hour stimulation, obtained from a patient who received antiretroviral therapy. The receptors were sampled from an adult man with HIV who was CMV-seropositive.

The chain uses TRBV11-2 and TRBJ2-3; 7 bases fit TRBD1. This CDR3 contains 14 residues. Looked up from germline, CDR1 is SGHAT and CDR2 is FQNNGV. After removal of 5 bases from V and 4 bases from J, the junction contained 6 bases not matched to a gene. The CDR3: CASSLDRFPDTQYF. Here the CDR3 DNA reads TGTGCCAGCAGCCTGGACAGGTTCCCAGATACGCAGTATTTT.

A single count supports this clone. This sequence joins TRBV19 and TRBJ2-6, with 8 bases lining up with TRBD1. With V trimmed by 8 bases and J by 4 bases, 7 bases remained unmatched. CDR1 is LNHDA, CDR2 SQIVND, per germline (reference sequence). CDR3 size: 15 residues. Here the CDR3 DNA reads TGTGCCAGTTCCCATCAGGGGGCAGGGGCCAACGTCCTGACTTTC. It is translated as CASSHQGAGANVLTF.

The chain combines TRBV5-5 with TRBJ1-1, with TRBD1 identical over 7 bases. V lost 0 bases to trimming and J lost 8 bases; unmatched junction nucleotides: 7. Germline CDR1 SGHKS, CDR2 YYEKEE (reference sequence). The CDR3 is made up of 14 amino acids. The CDR3: CASSLDRGGGEAFF. CDR3 DNA: TGTGCCAGCAGCTTGGACAGGGGAGGAGGAGAAGCTTTCTTT.

This clone was seen only a few times. The chain combines TRBV7-9 with TRBJ2-7, with 8 bases fitting TRBD1. The germline gives CDR1 SEHNR, CDR2 FQNEAQ (reference sequence). The junction had 2 bases not matched to a gene; V was cut back by 5 bases and J by 5 bases. The CDR3 is 12 amino acids. The chain's CDR3 is CASSMTGDEQYF. CDR3 nucleotides: TGTGCCAGCAGCATGACAGGGGACGAGCAGTACTTC.

The CDR3 here is CASSFLNSPLHF. In nucleotides, the CDR3 is TGTGCCAGCAGCTTTTTAAATTCACCCCTCCACTTT. The gene calls are TRBV7-9 and TRBJ1-6, with D unclear. CDR3 size: 12 residues. CDR1 SEHNR and CDR2 FQNEAQ come from the germline V gene (reference sequence). Trimming left V 3 bases short and J 7 bases short, with 4 bases between.

This rearrangement joins TRBV3-1 (or the pseudogene TRBV3-2) to TRBJ2-1; 7 nucleotides match TRBD1. J gave up 15 bases and V 3 bases, and 8 bases lay outside the gene matches. The CDR3 totals 12 residues. Germline CDR1 is LGHDT and CDR2 is YNNKEL (reference sequence). CDR3 in DNA: TGTGCCAGCAGCCAGGGACAGCTGGGGTCGTTCTTC. Translation gives CASSQGQLGSFF.

In the case of this clone: A read error may produce the germline difference seen at one junction end. CDR3 region: CASSQGGRLFF. CDR3 DNA sequence: TGTGCCAGCAGCCAAGGGGGACGGCTTTTCTTC. This chain connects TRBV3-1 (or the pseudogene TRBV3-2) to TRBJ2-7, with D possibly called TRBD1 or TRBD2 (5 bases each). From germline, CDR1 is LGHDT and CDR2 YNNKEL (reference sequence). This CDR3 is built from 11 residues.

This rearrangement joins TRBV5-4 to TRBJ2-3; D not certain. Trimming shortened V by 1 base and J by 2 bases, and 2 bases separated the two germline ends. The CDR3 has 12 residues. Germline values: CDR1 SGHNT, CDR2 YYREEE (reference sequence). The CDR3 bases are TGTGCCAGCAGCTTGCTCACAGATACGCAGTATTTT. Amino acid sequence: CASSLLTDTQYF.

Relative to its sample, this clone is medium-sized (0.01 to 0.1%). This chain joins TRBV2 and TRBJ1-3, with D unresolved. V lost 0 bases and J lost 0, with 9 bases in between. Germline V gene sequence: CDR1 SNHLY, CDR2 FYNNEI. The CDR3 covers 16 residues. The chain's CDR3 is CASSEAPPYSGNTIYF. The CDR3 bases are TGTGCCAGCAGTGAAGCGCCGCCTTACTCTGGAAACACCATATATTTT.

V usage is TRBV3-1 (or the pseudogene TRBV3-2) and J usage is TRBJ2-5, with D hard to call. The CDR3 contains 12 residues. CDR1 LGHDT and CDR2 YNNKEL come from the germline V gene (reference sequence). V shed 8 bases and J shed 5 bases, with 12 bases lying between them. The CDR3 bases are TGTGCCAGCGCCCCCCTGAGGGAGACCCAGTACTTC. It translates to CASAPLRETQYF.

This clone has more than one count but fewer than ten. The chain recombines TRBV7-9 with TRBJ2-1, with TRBD2 as a possible D gene (6 bases). Germline CDR1 is SEHNR and CDR2 is FQNEAQ (reference sequence). The CDR3 is made up of 14 amino acids. Trimming stripped 8 bases from V and 1 base from J, with 12 bases between. CDR3 sequence: CASSQGGSYNEQFF. CDR3 DNA sequence: TGTGCCAGCTCTCAGGGAGGATCCTACAATGAGCAGTTCTTC.

V is TRBV7-9 and J is TRBJ2-1; no reliable D call. CDR1 is SEHNR and CDR2 is FQNEAQ in the germline V gene (reference sequence). Trimming shortened V by 3 bases and J by 6 bases, and 9 bases separated the two germline ends. This CDR3 is built from 13 residues. This CDR3 is CASSFTGSNEQFF. The CDR3 bases are TGTGCCAGCAGCTTTACCGGGTCCAATGAGCAGTTCTTC.

The CDR3 loop reads CASGLVRTGRNEQFF. The CDR3 coding sequence is TGTGCTAGTGGTTTGGTAAGAACAGGGCGTAATGAGCAGTTCTTC. This chain joins TRBV12-5 and TRBJ2-1, with D tentatively TRBD1 (6 bases). The CDR3 runs 15 residues. Germline assignment: CDR1 LGHNT and CDR2 FRNRAP. V gave up 0 bases and J gave up 7 bases, with 13 bases separating them.

This clone has more than one count but fewer than ten. The rearrangement joins TRBV3-1 (or the pseudogene TRBV3-2) to TRBJ1-3; D unresolved. The length of the CDR3 is 14 residues. Germline loops: CDR1 LGHDT, CDR2 YNNKEL (reference sequence). Trimming removed 4 bases from V and 0 bases from J, with 7 bases in between. The CDR3 reads CASSPLDSGNTIYF. The CDR3 coding sequence is TGTGCCAGCAGCCCCTTGGACTCTGGAAACACCATATATTTT.

The chain carries TRBV5-6 and TRBJ1-1; 8 positions match TRBD1. V was pared by 4 bases and J by 5 bases, with 10 bases of the junction left unmatched. Germline CDR1 SGHDT, CDR2 YYEEEE. The CDR3 length is 15 residues. In nucleotides, the CDR3 is TGTGCCAGCAGCAGCCTGGACAGGGAAGAGACTGAAGCTTTCTTT. Translating it yields CASSSLDREETEAFF.

The CDR3 DNA reads TGTGCCAGCAGCTTAAACAGCCTCATGAACACTGAAGCTTTCTTT. Translating gives CASSLNSLMNTEAFF. The chain combines TRBV7-2 with TRBJ1-1; D call uncertain. The CDR3 spans 15 residues. Looked up from germline, CDR1 is SGHTA and CDR2 is FQGNSA. Trimming cost V 2 bases and J 0 bases, with 10 bases left between them.

This chain joins TRBV28 and TRBJ1-5; possible D gene TRBD1, 6 bases. The CDR3 sequence is 15 residues long. Germline assignment: CDR1 MDHEN and CDR2 SYDVKM. Trimming left V 8 bases short and J 2 bases short, with 16 bases between. The CDR3 reads CASSTEGGGNQPQHF. CDR3 sequence (DNA): TGTGCCAGCTCCACAGAGGGGGGTGGCAATCAGCCCCAGCATTTT.

The chain couples TRBV29-1 to TRBJ2-7; 9 bases agree with TRBD1. The CDR3 has 14 residues. V shed 6 bases and J 3 bases; nucleotides not matched to a gene: 9. CDR1 is SQVTM and CDR2 is ANQGSEA in the germline V gene. CDR3 in amino acids: CSVNPGQGLYEQYF. In DNA form, the CDR3 reads TGCAGCGTGAACCCGGGACAGGGTCTCTACGAGCAGTACTTC.

This clone is termed medium-sized. The genes are TRBV27 and TRBJ1-1; TRBD1 aligns across 8 bases. This CDR3 has 14 residues. Germline V gene data show CDR1 as MNHEY and CDR2 as SMNVEV (reference sequence). V lost 4 bases and J lost 4; bases outside the gene matches: 5. The CDR3 protein is CASSYRGTSTEAFF. CDR3 coding DNA: TGTGCCAGCAGTTACAGGGGGACAAGCACTGAAGCTTTCTTT.